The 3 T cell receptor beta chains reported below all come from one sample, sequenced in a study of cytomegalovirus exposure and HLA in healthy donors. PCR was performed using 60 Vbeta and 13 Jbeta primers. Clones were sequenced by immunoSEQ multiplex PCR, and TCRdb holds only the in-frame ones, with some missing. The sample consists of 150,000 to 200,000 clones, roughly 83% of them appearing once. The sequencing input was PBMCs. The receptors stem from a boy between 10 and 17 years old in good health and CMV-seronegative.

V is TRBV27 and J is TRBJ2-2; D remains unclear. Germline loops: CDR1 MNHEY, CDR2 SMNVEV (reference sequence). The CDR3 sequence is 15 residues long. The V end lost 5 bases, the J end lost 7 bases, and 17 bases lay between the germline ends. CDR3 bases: TGTGCCAGCAGTGCACCAGGAAATCTGATCGGGGAGCTGTTTTTT. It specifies CASSAPGNLIGELFF.

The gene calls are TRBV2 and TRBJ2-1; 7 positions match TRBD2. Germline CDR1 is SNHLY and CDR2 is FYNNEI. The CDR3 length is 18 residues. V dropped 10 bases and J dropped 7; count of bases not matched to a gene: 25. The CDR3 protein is CATTDMVSLTGGSNEQFF. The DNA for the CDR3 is TGTGCCACCACGGACATGGTATCACTGACTGGCGGGAGTAATGAGCAGTTCTTC.

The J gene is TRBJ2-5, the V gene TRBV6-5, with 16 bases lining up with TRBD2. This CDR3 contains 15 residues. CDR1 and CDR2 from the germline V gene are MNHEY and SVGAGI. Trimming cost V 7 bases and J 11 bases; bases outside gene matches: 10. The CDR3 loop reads CASKGTSGRAEVQYF. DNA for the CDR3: TGTGCCAGCAAGGGGACTAGCGGGAGGGCCGAGGTGCAGTACTTC.